What follows is one TCR beta chain and its context. The antigen remains undetermined. A much larger clonotype is one base distant, so this may be a read error. Under the authors' procedure: For papillary thyroid cancer, a distant-metastasis classifier was constructed from CDR3 differences observed across clinicopathological groups. TCRdb re-called clones from the PCR reads using MiXCR. V and J calls and clone size were set by TCRdb, not the authors. Here the sample spans approximately 20,000 clones, over 9.5% being singletons. Germline-derived CDR1 and CDR2 are LGHNA and YSLEER. V was trimmed by 4 bases and J by 0 bases, leaving 19 bases between them. This CDR3 is built from 17 residues. The entire patient cohort was treatment-naive prior to thyroid surgery. The source of the sample is a study of metastatic and nonmetastatic thyroid tumors. Turning to the study itself: Repertoires were compared across blood and tumor or nodule tissue from malignant and benign thyroid patients. General study findings and limits: The reported finding was significantly higher TCR beta diversity in malignant thyroid tumors relative to benign nodules, in blood and tumor.

The J gene is TRBJ2-7, the V gene TRBV4-3; possibly TRBD2 for D (5 bases). Input material: blood. The sequence came from a female donor with papillary thyroid cancer or a benign thyroid nodule (not recorded which). Some clones in this sample may be carry-over from other donors' samples. The CDR3, as DNA: TGCGCCAGCAGCCCTCTTGCGGGCCAGCGGAGCTCCTACGAGCAGTACTTC. It encodes CASSPLAGQRSSYEQYF.